The 14 T cell receptor beta chains below were found in one sample sequenced in a study of blood T cells in healthy people across ages. Primed by a sample-barcoded 5' primer and a J-beta primer mix, a second PCR proceeded for about 7 to 12 cycles. TCRdb independently ran MiXCR on the 5' RACE reads; one entry per CDR3 protein. The sample includes nearly 800,000 distinct CDR3 sequences, 20% to 30% seen only once; the top ten take under 4%. The sample was also linked to a second study, of T cells of mothers and their children.

The material sequenced was blood. The origin of the receptors is a boy younger than 18 in good health.

The chain has TRBV7-8 and TRBJ1-2; tentative D call: TRBD1 (5 bases). The V gene lost 2 bases and the J gene lost 6 bases, with 19 bases spanning the gap. Germline CDR1 and CDR2: SGHVS and FQNEAQ. CDR3 length equals 16 residues. In DNA, the CDR3 is TGTGCCAGCAGCTTAACTCCCTGGGAGGGCAGGGATGGCTACACCTTC. Translating gives CASSLTPWEGRDGYTF.

The rearrangement joins TRBV5-6 to TRBJ2-7, with a possible D match to TRBD1 (6 bases). The CDR3 has 14 amino acids. Germline CDR1 and CDR2: SGHDT and YYEEEE. The V and J ends lost 2 bases and 4 bases respectively, with 13 bases between them. The DNA of the CDR3 is TGTGCCAGCAGCTTCACAGGGCGATATTACGAGCAGTACTTC. It codes for CASSFTGRYYEQYF.

The chain uses TRBV13 and TRBJ2-5; 8 bases are shared with TRBD2. Per the germline V gene, CDR1 is PRHDT and CDR2 is FYEKMQ (reference sequence). The CDR3 is made up of 16 amino acids. The V segment lost 4 bases and the J segment 1 base; nucleotides outside the gene matches: 8. CDR3 sequence: CASSSAWRGVQETQYF. The CDR3 DNA sequence: TGTGCCAGCAGCTCAGCTTGGCGGGGGGTCCAAGAGACCCAGTACTTC.

The chain joins TRBV12-3 or TRBV12-4 to TRBJ1-2; D remains ambiguous. CDR3 length: 12 amino acids. Trimming removed 5 bases from V and 2 bases from J, with 6 bases in between. DNA for the CDR3: TGTGCCAGCAGTGGAAAAAACTATGGCTACACCTTC. It encodes CASSGKNYGYTF.

The chain links TRBV28 to TRBJ2-3; D unresolved. The CDR3 covers 13 residues. Looked up from germline, CDR1 is MDHEN and CDR2 is SYDVKM. The ends were cut back, 3 bases at V and 2 bases at J, with 6 bases in the middle. The DNA of the CDR3 is TGTGCCAGCAGTTTCCGCCCCACAGATACGCAGTATTTT. It encodes CASSFRPTDTQYF.

This clonotype has only a few counts. The chain combines TRBV9 with TRBJ2-1; D is unresolved. Germline V gives CDR1 SGDLS, CDR2 YYNGEE. Trimming stripped 0 bases from V and 7 bases from J, with 17 bases between. The CDR3 runs to 16 residues. CDR3 bases: TGTGCCAGCAGCGTAGCTTCTGACAAGTTTAAAAATGAGCAGTTCTTC. Translated: CASSVASDKFKNEQFF.

This clonotype came up a few times. The rearrangement joins TRBV29-1 to TRBJ2-7, with 9 bases aligning to TRBD1. Germline loops: CDR1 SQVTM, CDR2 ANQGSEA. The V gene end was trimmed by 2 bases and the J gene end by 2 bases; junction bases not matched to a gene: 7. The CDR3 has 15 amino acids. This CDR3 is CSVEHRDRETYEQYF. CDR3 bases: TGCAGCGTTGAACACCGGGACAGGGAGACCTACGAGCAGTACTTC.

About this clonotype itself: One end of the junction fails to match germline, which may point to a read error. This chain connects TRBV18 to TRBJ2-5; D not certain. Looked up from germline, CDR1 is KGHSH and CDR2 is LQKENI. This CDR3 comprises 15 residues. CDR3 sequence reads: CASSPPGDLEETQYF. Written as DNA, the CDR3 is TGTGCCAGTTCACCACCAGGTGACTTGGAAGAGACCCAGTACTTC.

The V gene is TRBV6-2 or TRBV6-3, the J gene TRBJ2-1; D not resolved. Trimming pared 6 bases from V and 0 bases from J, leaving 12 bases between. The germline V gene has CDR1 MNHEY and CDR2 SVGEGT. The CDR3 is 15 amino acids. CDR3 sequence reads: CASSPTRNSYNEQFF. The CDR3 DNA is TGTGCCAGCAGCCCCACGCGGAACTCCTACAATGAGCAGTTCTTC.

This clonotype was detected a few times. This rearrangement joins TRBV5-1 to TRBJ2-2, with D tentatively TRBD1 (6 bases). The CDR3 is made up of 16 amino acids. CDR1 and CDR2 (germline): SGHRS, YFSETQ. V was cut by 8 bases and J by 1 base, with 18 bases left in between. Here the CDR3 DNA reads TGCGCCAGTAGCGTGAAGTCACAGGGGAACACCGGGGAGCTGTTTTTT. It encodes CASSVKSQGNTGELFF.

The chain links TRBV12-3 or TRBV12-4 to TRBJ1-5, with D tentatively TRBD1 (5 bases). V was cut by 5 bases and J by 6 bases, with 14 bases left in between. The CDR3 sequence is 14 residues long. Here the CDR3 reads CASSPRGQGQPQHF. The CDR3 DNA sequence: TGTGCCAGCAGTCCCCGGGGCCAGGGTCAGCCCCAGCATTTT.

The chain uses TRBV24-1 and TRBJ2-1; the match to TRBD1 covers 7 bases. Germline-derived CDR1 and CDR2 are KGHDR and SFDVKD. Trimming at V came to 4 bases and at J to 10 bases, leaving 0 bases not matched to a gene. This CDR3 region has 11 residues. The CDR3 DNA reads as TGTGCCACCAGTGACAGGGGGGAGCAGTTCTTC. Amino acid sequence: CATSDRGEQFF.

The chain is built from TRBV5-5 and TRBJ2-2, with TRBD1 matching over 7 bases. V lost 4 bases to trimming and J lost 4 bases; unmatched junction nucleotides: 10. Germline loops: CDR1 SGHKS, CDR2 YYEKEE (reference sequence). CDR3 length: 16 amino acids. The CDR3 loop is CASSRVTGSGTGELFF. CDR3 nucleotide sequence: TGTGCCAGCAGCCGTGTGACAGGGTCGGGCACCGGGGAGCTGTTTTTT.

This clonotype was seen only a few times. The rearrangement joins TRBV7-3 to TRBJ2-1, with no clear D. Germline V CDR1 and CDR2: SGHTA, FQGTGA. V dropped 5 bases and J dropped 4 bases, with 15 bases sitting between them. This CDR3 comprises 15 residues. The CDR3 reads CASSPDWRLYNEQFF. CDR3 in DNA: TGTGCCAGCAGCCCCGATTGGCGGTTATACAATGAGCAGTTCTTC.